The 9 T cell receptor beta chains listed next were all sequenced from one sample in a study of molecular identifiers for immune sequencing clone quantification. One entry per CDR3 protein, called by TCRdb with MiXCR from the PCR reads. The data show some 70,000 distinct CDR3 sequences, 15% to 20% seen once. The sequenced sample was naive CD8+ T cells from blood, with Jurkat cell RNA spiked in. Stated subset: FACS-sorted CD8+CD4-CCR7+CD45RA+ naive T cells. These receptors all stem from a human donor in good health. Some libraries in this study had Jurkat cell RNA spiked in.

This clonotype was counted ten times or more. The rearrangement uses TRBV20-1 and TRBJ2-7; 9 bases are shared with TRBD2. The ends lost 0 bases at V and 4 bases at J; junction bases unmatched: 4. Germline V lookup: CDR1 DFQATT, CDR2 SNEGSKA (reference sequence). The CDR3 spans 14 residues. The CDR3 spells CSARDSTSGYEQYF. The CDR3, as DNA: TGCAGTGCTAGAGATTCGACTAGCGGTTACGAGCAGTACTTC.

This clonotype was seen many times. V is TRBV6-4 and J is TRBJ2-1; 8 nucleotides agree with TRBD2. Trimming removed 4 bases from V and 3 bases from J; junction bases left unmatched: 2. The CDR3 extends over 14 amino acids. Germline V gene lookup returns CDR1 MRHNA and CDR2 SNTAGT. CDR3 nucleotides: TGTGCCAGCAGTGTGGCGGGAGGCTACAATGAGCAGTTCTTC. It is translated as CASSVAGGYNEQFF.

This clonotype was detected ten times or more. The chain joins TRBV9 to TRBJ2-7, with 9 bases fitting TRBD2. The CDR3 totals 15 residues. With 4 bases clipped from V and 6 bases from J, the junction kept 11 bases outside the gene matches. From germline, CDR1 is SGDLS and CDR2 YYNGEE. CDR3 sequence: CASSPGTSFSFEQYF. The CDR3 nucleotides are TGTGCCAGCAGCCCCGGGACTAGCTTCAGTTTCGAGCAGTACTTC.

This clonotype has ten or more counts. The genes are TRBV11-2 and TRBJ2-7; 11 bases map to TRBD2. CDR1 and CDR2 (germline): SGHAT, FQNNGV. V dropped 1 base and J dropped 2; count of bases not matched to a gene: 1. This CDR3 comprises 15 residues. The CDR3, as DNA: TGTGCCAGCAGCTTAGTAGCGGGAGGGCCCTACGAGCAGTACTTC. Amino acid sequence: CASSLVAGGPYEQYF.

There are many counts of this clonotype. This chain joins TRBV3-1 and TRBJ2-3; no firm D call. The length of the CDR3 is 12 residues. Trimming took 4 bases from V and 0 from J, leaving 2 bases between them. Germline-derived CDR1 and CDR2 are LGHDT and YNNKEL (reference sequence). As DNA, the CDR3 is TGTGCCAGCAGCCGGAGCACAGATACGCAGTATTTT. Amino acids: CASSRSTDTQYF.

There are a few counts of this clonotype. Mismatch with germline at one junction end may stem from a read error. The rearrangement uses TRBV6-6 and TRBJ1-2; possible D gene TRBD1, 5 bases. The CDR3 covers 14 residues. Germline assignment: CDR1 MNHNY and CDR2 SVGAGI (reference sequence). The CDR3 sequence is CASSPTRDLYSYTF. CDR3 nucleotides: TGTGCCAGCAGTCCCACGAGGGACCTCTATAGCTACACCTTC.

The chain combines TRBV4-2 with TRBJ2-3; D remains unclear. CDR1 LGHNA and CDR2 YNFKEQ come from the germline V gene. Trimming left V 0 bases short and J 7 bases short, with 14 bases between. CDR3 length equals 15 residues. CDR3 amino acids: CASSQEELPLNTQYF. The CDR3 DNA follows: TGTGCCAGCAGCCAAGAGGAACTTCCGTTGAATACGCAGTATTTT.

This clonotype has ten or more counts. The rearrangement uses TRBV4-1 and TRBJ2-7, with no clear D. The V end lost 3 bases, the J end lost 6 bases, and 12 bases lay between the germline ends. This CDR3 spans 13 amino acids. Per germline, CDR1 MGHRA and CDR2 YSYEKL. In DNA, the CDR3 is TGCGCCAGCAGCCAGGGTAGGTCGGGCGAGCAGTACTTC. Its translation: CASSQGRSGEQYF.

This clonotype was seen a few times. CDR3 DNA: TGTGCCAGGACCGTGGACTTTAGACAGATCCAAATCTACGAGCAGTACTTC. It is translated as CARTVDFRQIQIYEQYF. V gene TRBV19 combines with J gene TRBJ2-7, with D possibly called TRBD1 or TRBD2 (5 bases each). Trimming pared 9 bases from V and 3 bases from J, leaving 27 bases between. Germline CDR1 is LNHDA and CDR2 is SQIVND (reference sequence). This CDR3 spans 17 amino acids.